This T cell receptor beta chain comes out of a study of blood T cell repertoires in COVID-19. CDR3 length: 14 amino acids. V gave up 3 bases and J gave up 8 bases, with 15 bases separating them. CDR1 and CDR2 from the germline V gene are KGHDR and SFDVKD. Repertoires were generated with immunoSEQ multiplex PCR, while TCRdb's copy carries only in-frame clones and drops some. Of under 250,000 clones listed, around 80% are singletons. The receptor was isolated from a man in his forties with active or convalescent COVID-19. Source material: peripheral blood. V gene TRBV24-1 combines with J gene TRBJ1-1, with a weak D call TRBD1 (6 bases). CDR3 nucleotide sequence: TGTGCCACCAGTGATCCCAGTGGGGGCAGGGAAGCTTTCTTT. Residues: CATSDPSGGREAFF.